Below, 19 T cell receptor beta chains from the same sample are listed, as sequenced in a study of T cells in Graves' hyperthyroidism and ophthalmopathy. RNA transcripts yielded amplified TCR beta CDR3 regions. In the first-round RT-PCR of the TCR CDR3, the HTBI primer set was used. TCRdb reprocessed the multiplex PCR reads via MiXCR and lists one record per CDR3 protein. In the table there are 600,000 to 900,000 distinct CDR3 sequences, approximately 16% of which are singletons. Sequences were obtained from blood. The receptors stem from a man aged 18 to 30 with Graves' hyperthyroidism.

Remarks on this clonotype: This sequence may be a read error, since a much larger clone differs from it by one base. The chain links TRBV28 to TRBJ1-1, with a possible D match to TRBD1 (6 bases). With 3 bases removed from V and 0 bases from J, the gap between germline ends came to 11 bases. Germline CDR1 reads MDHEN; CDR2 reads SYDVKM. The CDR3 is made up of 15 amino acids. The CDR3 region has the DNA TGTGCCAGCAGTTTCGTGGGGGGGCTGAACACTGAAGCTTTCTTT. Its protein is CASSFVGGLNTEAFF.

The table lists this clonotype with many counts. This sequence joins TRBV18 and TRBJ2-1; tentative D call: TRBD2 (5 bases). This CDR3 is built from 16 residues. The germline gives CDR1 KGHSH, CDR2 LQKENI. V gave up 2 bases and J gave up 2 bases, with 13 bases separating them. CDR3 in amino acids: CASSPSSPGTYNEQFF. CDR3 coding DNA: TGTGCCAGCTCACCAAGTAGTCCGGGAACCTACAATGAGCAGTTCTTC.

This clonotype appeared many times. The chain has TRBV15 and TRBJ2-3; D gene unclear. Germline V gene sequence: CDR1 LNHNV, CDR2 YYDKDF (reference sequence). Trimming took 1 base from V and 0 from J, leaving 8 bases between them. There are 15 residues in the CDR3. For the CDR3, the DNA is TGTGCCACCAGCAGAGCGGGCATTAGCACAGATACGCAGTATTTT. This sequence encodes CATSRAGISTDTQYF.

This clonotype was found many times. The V and J genes are TRBV28 and TRBJ2-1; D gene ambiguous. Trimming removed 3 bases from V and 6 bases from J, with 12 bases in between. Germline V gene data show CDR1 as MDHEN and CDR2 as SYDVKM. The CDR3 covers 14 residues. The CDR3 region is CASSFPEQVNEQFF. The CDR3 DNA follows: TGTGCCAGCAGTTTTCCAGAACAAGTCAATGAGCAGTTCTTC. Combining the CDR3 with reference TRBV28 and TRBJ2-1 gives the whole variable domain DVKVTQSSRYLVKRTGEKVFLECVQDMDHENMFWYRQDPGLGLRLIYFSYDVKMKEKGDIPEGYSVSREKKERFSLILESASTNQTSMYLCASSFPEQVNEQFFGPGTRLTVL.

The chain combines TRBV5-1 with TRBJ2-3, with D possibly called TRBD1 or TRBD2 (5 bases each). Germline V gene lookup returns CDR1 SGHRS and CDR2 YFSETQ. Trimming removed 0 bases from V and 1 base from J, with 9 bases in between. CDR3 length: 15 residues. In nucleotides, the CDR3 is TGCGCCAGCAGCTTGGGCCAGGGACGCACAGATACGCAGTATTTT. Translation gives CASSLGQGRTDTQYF.

This clonotype showed up just a few times. This chain uses TRBV7-8 with TRBJ2-1; 7 nucleotides align to TRBD2. CDR1 is SGHVS, CDR2 FQNEAQ, per germline. J lost 1 base, V lost 5 bases, and 8 bases had no gene match. The CDR3 sequence is 16 residues long. The CDR3 nucleotides read TGTGCCAGCAGCCGAGGAGGCGGGAGATCCTACAATGAGCAGTTCTTC. This encodes CASSRGGGRSYNEQFF.

At least ten counts were recorded for this clonotype. The V call is TRBV27, the J call TRBJ2-3, with TRBD1 matching over 11 bases. CDR1 MNHEY and CDR2 SMNVEV come from the germline V gene (reference sequence). The CDR3 contains 15 residues. Losses at the gene ends were 8 bases for V and 4 bases for J; bases not matched to a gene: 8. CDR3 sequence reads: CASGDRGVGADTQYF. The CDR3 DNA follows: TGTGCCAGCGGGGACAGGGGGGTTGGCGCAGATACGCAGTATTTT.

The gene calls are TRBV4-1 and TRBJ2-7; D gene unclear. Germline V lookup: CDR1 MGHRA, CDR2 YSYEKL. The ends were cut back, 1 base at V and 3 bases at J, with 13 bases in the middle. The CDR3 loop spans 15 amino acids. The chain's CDR3 is CASSQGPGGVYEQYF. CDR3 DNA: TGCGCCAGCAGCCAAGGACCCGGCGGTGTCTACGAGCAGTACTTC.

This rearrangement joins TRBV20-1 to TRBJ2-3; D uncertain. From germline, CDR1 is DFQATT and CDR2 SNEGSKA (reference sequence). This CDR3 is 14 amino acids long. V was trimmed by 6 bases and J by 0 bases, leaving 13 bases between them. Written as DNA, the CDR3 is TGCAGTGCCCACTCAGAACAAAGCACAGATACGCAGTATTTT. Translating it yields CSAHSEQSTDTQYF.

This chain uses TRBV4-3 with TRBJ2-2; a possible D gene is TRBD1 (5 bases). V lost 1 base and J lost 7, with 13 bases in between. The germline CDR1 and CDR2 sequences are LGHNA and YSLEER. The CDR3 is 15 amino acids. CDR3 coding DNA: TGCGCCAGCAGCCAAGTCCCACAGGCCCACGGGGAGCTGTTTTTT. Its protein is CASSQVPQAHGELFF.

A few counts support this clonotype. V is TRBV30 and J is TRBJ1-1; D unresolved. This CDR3 region has 13 residues. CDR1 and CDR2 (germline): GTSNPN, SVGIG (reference sequence). V dropped 8 bases and J dropped 4 bases, with 17 bases sitting between them. CDR3 region: CALSGELGTEAFF. The CDR3 nucleotides are TGTGCCCTCTCCGGGGAGTTAGGCACTGAAGCTTTCTTT.

The rearrangement uses TRBV29-1 and TRBJ2-1; 12 positions agree with TRBD2. Germline CDR1 reads SQVTM; CDR2 reads ANQGSEA. Trimming took 6 bases from V and 7 from J; bases not matched to a gene: 7. The CDR3 loop spans 14 amino acids. The CDR3 bases are TGCAGCGTGCTGACTAGCGGGAGTTCGAATGAGCAGTTCTTC. This gives the protein CSVLTSGSSNEQFF.

A few counts support this clonotype. The genes are TRBV5-6 and TRBJ2-1; 9 nucleotides line up with TRBD1. This CDR3 comprises 16 residues. Germline V gene sequence: CDR1 SGHDT, CDR2 YYEEEE. V lost 3 bases to trimming and J lost 4 bases; unmatched junction nucleotides: 8. Here the CDR3 DNA reads TGTGCCAGCAGCTCTCGACGGACAGGGGCTTACAATGAGCAGTTCTTC. Translating it yields CASSSRRTGAYNEQFF.

DNA of the CDR3: TGCGCCAGCAGCTTCCAGCTTGGGGCCGGGGAGCTGTTTTTT. Translating it yields CASSFQLGAGELFF. V gene TRBV5-1 combines with J gene TRBJ2-2, with D uncertain. Germline lookup yields CDR1 SGHRS and CDR2 YFSETQ. The CDR3 has 14 amino acids. V was shortened by 2 bases and J by 6 bases, with 11 bases between the two germline ends.

This clonotype was seen at least ten times. The V and J genes are TRBV19 and TRBJ1-1; TRBD1 matches at 7 bases. From germline, CDR1 is LNHDA and CDR2 SQIVND (reference sequence). This CDR3 spans 16 amino acids. Trimming at V came to 7 bases and at J to 4 bases, leaving 15 bases not matched to a gene. CDR3 region: CASTRDSPGLSTEAFF. The CDR3 DNA reads TGTGCCAGTACCCGGGACAGCCCGGGTCTCTCCACTGAAGCTTTCTTT.

Ten or more counts support this clonotype. The chain combines TRBV29-1 with TRBJ2-4; 8 positions match TRBD1. V was clipped by 3 bases and J by 8 bases; unmatched bases: 6. The length of the CDR3 is 13 residues. The germline V gene encodes CDR1 SQVTM and CDR2 ANQGSEA. CDR3 loop: CSVDRLQGDIQYF. DNA of the CDR3: TGCAGCGTTGATAGGCTACAGGGGGACATTCAGTACTTC.

Regarding this clonotype: One base away lies a much larger clone, so this may be a sequencing read error. Likely a read error: the CDR3 ends without its conserved phenylalanine or tryptophan. The V gene is TRBV6-1, the J gene TRBJ1-5; tentative D call: TRBD1 (5 bases). The CDR3 loop spans 16 amino acids. Germline CDR1 is MNHNS and CDR2 is SASEGT. Trimming took 0 bases from V and 0 from J, leaving 9 bases between them. The CDR3 sequence: CASSEARQNSNQPQHY. CDR3 coding DNA: TGTGCCAGCAGTGAAGCTCGACAGAATAGCAATCAGCCCCAGCATTAT.

The gene calls are TRBV6-1 and TRBJ2-7; D may be TRBD1 (6 bases). V lost 5 bases and J 0 bases, leaving 14 bases between the germline ends. The CDR3 loop spans 15 amino acids. Per germline, CDR1 MNHNS and CDR2 SASEGT. For the CDR3, the DNA is TGTGCCAGCAGTATCCAGGACAGTTTCTCCTACGAGCAGTACTTC. This encodes CASSIQDSFSYEQYF.

The chain is built from TRBV10-3 and TRBJ2-7; TRBD1 agrees at 7 bases. V trimming: 8 bases; J trimming: 1 base; junction bases outside the gene matches: 5. The CDR3 sequence is 13 residues long. CDR1 and CDR2 from the germline V gene are ENHRY and SYGVKD. DNA for the CDR3: TGTGCCATCGGAGGACAGGATTCCTACGAGCAGTACTTC. It translates to CAIGGQDSYEQYF.